The 7 T cell receptor beta chains listed next were all sequenced from one sample in a study of OX40 agonist ivuxolimab in advanced cancers. Sequenced by immunoSEQ multiplex PCR; TCRdb stores in-frame clones only, minus some. The data show 52,000 or so clones, under 95% seen once. The sequences come from CD4+ or CD8+ T cells sorted from blood, collected in a trial of the OX40 agonist ivuxolimab. The receptors stem from an adult with an advanced solid tumor such as melanoma, head and neck, liver or kidney cancer.

The chain joins TRBV7-2 to TRBJ2-7; TRBD2 agrees at 10 bases. V was pared by 4 bases and J by 2 bases, with 2 bases of the junction left unmatched. The length of the CDR3 is 14 residues. CDR1 and CDR2 from the germline V gene are SGHTA and FQGNSA. The CDR3 sequence: CASSSSGRAYEQYF. CDR3 bases: TGTGCCAGCAGCTCGAGCGGGAGGGCCTACGAGCAGTACTTC.

This clone has just one count. The chain couples TRBV5-6 to TRBJ2-7, with 10 nucleotides matching TRBD2. J lost 6 bases, V lost 0 bases, and 3 bases had no gene match. This CDR3 spans 14 amino acids. Per germline, CDR1 SGHDT and CDR2 YYEEEE. CDR3 in amino acids: CASSLAVAGGEQYF. Written as DNA, the CDR3 is TGTGCCAGCAGCTTGGCGGTAGCGGGAGGCGAGCAGTACTTC.

In this sample, this clone turned up once. The chain combines TRBV7-9 with TRBJ2-7, with D perhaps matching TRBD1 (5 bases). Germline CDR1 SEHNR, CDR2 FQNEAQ (reference sequence). The V end was cut by 3 bases, the J end by 2 bases, with 8 bases between. CDR3 length: 13 amino acids. The CDR3 spells CASSLGRTYEQYF. The CDR3, as DNA: TGTGCCAGCAGCTTGGGGCGGACCTACGAGCAGTACTTC.

This clone was seen once. This sequence joins TRBV6-1 and TRBJ2-7, with unresolved D. The V end lost 4 bases, the J end lost 3 bases, and 7 bases lay between the germline ends. The CDR3 is 12 residues long. The V gene's germline CDR1 is MNHNS and CDR2 SASEGT. The CDR3 here is CASSARRYEQYF. The CDR3 DNA reads as TGTGCCAGCAGTGCAAGACGCTACGAGCAGTACTTC.

The chain uses TRBV28 and TRBJ1-5, with D possibly TRBD1 on 6 matching bases. Germline CDR1 is MDHEN and CDR2 is SYDVKM. The V and J ends lost 11 bases and 6 bases respectively, with 14 bases between them. There are 12 residues in the CDR3. The CDR3 DNA is TGTGCCGGGAGGGGGAACGGTCAGCCCCAGCATTTT. Translating it yields CAGRGNGQPQHF.

The rearrangement joins TRBV6-1 to TRBJ1-5, with a possible D match to TRBD1 (6 bases). Germline V gene lookup returns CDR1 MNHNS and CDR2 SASEGT. V shed 3 bases and J shed 10 bases, with 16 bases lying between them. This CDR3 spans 14 amino acids. CDR3 nucleotides: TGTGCCAGCAGTGAGAGGGGGGGGATAAATCCCCAGCATTTT. It yields the protein CASSERGGINPQHF.

V is TRBV27 and J is TRBJ2-3; D perhaps matches TRBD2 (6 bases). V dropped 1 base and J dropped 1 base, with 12 bases sitting between them. The CDR3 has 16 residues. Germline V lookup: CDR1 MNHEY, CDR2 SMNVEV (reference sequence). Written as DNA, the CDR3 is TGTGCCAGCAGTTTATTTTGGGGGGATGGCACAGATACGCAGTATTTT. Translating gives CASSLFWGDGTDTQYF.